The present T cell receptor beta chain was sequenced within a study of CD8 T cells in ankylosing spondylitis. One entry per CDR3 protein results from TCRdb running MiXCR on the 5' RACE reads. The table lists 230,000 or so distinct CDR3 sequences, roughly a quarter of them singletons. Trimming left V 3 bases short and J 1 base short, with 5 bases between. The CDR3 has 12 residues. The germline V gene encodes CDR1 DFQATT and CDR2 SNEGSKA (reference sequence). Study-wide points: In ankylosing spondylitis blood, a motif of eight highly homologous TCR beta variants appeared characteristic.

This clonotype was counted many times. Its cognate antigen is unknown. The receptor was derived from a male donor with ankylosing spondylitis or in good health (not recorded which). The chain is built from TRBV20-1 and TRBJ2-3; D is perhaps TRBD2 (5 bases). Sequenced sample: blood, either unsorted or a sorted T cell fraction (not recorded which). In nucleotides, the CDR3 is TGCAGTGCTAGCGGGGGCACAGATACGCAGTATTTT. Translating it yields CSASGGTDTQYF.